Given below is one TCR beta chain in context. Its antigen specificity is not known. No much larger clonotype is one base removed from it; base qualities were not supplied. V is trimmed back by 8 bases and J by 5 bases, and the junction contains 7 bases that no gene match accounts for. Including the terminal cysteine and phenylalanine, the CDR3 comprises 15 residues. Left in the record is the CDR3 DNA by itself, 45 bases read in frame from the first base. The germline V gene encodes CDR1 MRHNA and CDR2 SNTAGT. CD8 naive samples consisted of CD45RO-negative cells that were positively selected for CCR7, yielding a CD45RA+CCR7+ population without TemRA cells. The donors were healthy, HIV-negative adults who had no recently reported acute infections or vaccinations. All donors were Caucasian adults living in Nashville, Tennessee, USA. After blood collection by leukapheresis, PBMCs were isolated using Ficoll-Histopaque density gradient centrifugation and then cryopreserved in the vapor phase of liquid nitrogen. Purity and quantity of every magnetically sorted T cell population were checked by analytical flow cytometry. Genomic DNA was isolated from every sorted fraction and measured by UV absorbance on a Nanodrop 2000c.

These data come from a study of shared clonotypes between healthy human individuals (dated by TCRdb to about 2020). Background on the whole study: The cohort included a few men and a couple of women between 18 and 49 years of age. For each donor, three plates each were used for CD4 naive and CD4 memory, two plates were used for CD8 naive, and one plate was used for CD8 memory. Blood TCR repertoires of roughly five healthy adults were deeply sequenced to estimate repertoire size and the extent of clonotype sharing between individuals. Libraries were prepared and TCR repertoires were sequenced by different laboratories using diverse techniques, in order to increase sequencing depth and limit assay-specific biases. Between about 0.8 and 8.9 billion PBMCs per donor were obtained by leukapheresis. Here is what the overall study found, with its caveats: Across a few donors, approximately 4.9% of naive CD4, approximately 3.6% of naive CD8, about 2.3% of memory CD4, and 0.4% of memory CD8 clonotypes were shared. Sampling was restricted to blood, and TCR repertoires in tissues likely differ from the TCR repertoires found in blood. Estimated clonotype richness was generally larger for naive than for memory subsets. Pairwise subsampling indicated that sequencing depth was expected to affect the degree of clonotype sharing among donors. Because the study included a small number of donors, the genetic and exposure-history diversity represented was limited. Higher generation probabilities were observed for clonotypes shared by all four sorted-subset donors than for non-shared clonotypes. Even with the large sequencing depth, rarefaction of the sorted-subset datasets indicated that sequencing was incomplete.

Using the deep immunoSEQ assay, TCR CDR3 regions were amplified from genomic DNA by multiplex PCR. Extracted genomic DNA from each cell subset was spread evenly across all wells of several immunoSEQ 96-well plates, with each plate serving as a replicate. For sorted subsets, each replicate PCR was loaded with roughly 0.2 ug genomic DNA, equivalent to about 30,000 T cell genomes. Purified libraries were measured with a Qubit 3.0 fluorometer, size-checked on a Bioanalyzer 2100, and measured again with the KAPA Library Quantification kit. A separate single-read 150-cycle Illumina NextSeq 550 flow cell was used to sequence each immunoSEQ 96-well plate. On the study's bioinformatics: Because the immunoSEQ output held only junctional sequences and lacked quality scores, the filtering could not match the filtering applied to full-length reads. Sequences were annotated with PyIR, a Python wrapper for IgBLAST v1.9, using IMGT germline references to assign V/J genes and CDR3. Reads were filtered out if the reads had weak V/J assignments (E-value above 1e-6), no CDR3, stop codons, out-of-frame junctions, or ambiguous translated residues. V3J clonotypes were defined as sequences sharing the same inferred V gene, J gene, and CDR3 amino acid sequence. Percentage overlap between repertoires was calculated by dividing the number of shared unique clonotypes by the size of the smaller repertoire. Repertoire richness was assessed with RTK rarefaction, the Chao1 estimator, and Recon v2.1 estimates of unobserved clonotypes. Generation probabilities were computed with OLGA for all TCRbeta clonotypes obtained by the gDNA method from a few donors. The table was pulled from immuneACCESS by TCRdb, which kept in-frame rearrangements only. Such tables lose some clones; where checked, under half of the loss comes from unresolved V genes, and the rest has no known cause. V and J calls and clone size are given by that table; D and trimming were obtained from the DNA. The sample yields millions of clones; about 95% were counted once. Around 1.1% of the sample rests with the top ten.

The sequence was collected from a man younger than 35 in good health. Recombination joined TRBV6-4 with TRBJ2-2; 11 bases in the junction line up with TRBD1. Sequencing used naive CD8+ T cells sorted from blood. The cell subset or site label of this sample denotes: CD45RA+CCR7+. The CDR3 region has the sequence CASEGTGGFTGELFF. The DNA sequence is TGTGCCAGCGAAGGGACAGGGGGGTTTACCGGGGAGCTGTTTTTT.